The clone carrying this TCR beta chain has a handful of counts. The sample comes from a study of blood T cells in healthy people across ages. A J-beta primer mix and a sample-barcoded 5' primer were used in a second PCR of roughly 6 to 12 cycles. Tagging of each cDNA molecule was performed by a template-switch adaptor with 12 random nucleotides. Via MiXCR, TCRdb re-called the 5' RACE reads, giving one row per CDR3 protein. The sample has 1.5 million or so distinct CDR3 sequences, under 55% seen once. This receptor was obtained from a young woman in good health. Sequenced input: blood.

The CDR3 reads CAISVGWTETYEQYF. CDR3 bases: TGTGCCATCAGTGTGGGCTGGACAGAAACCTACGAGCAGTACTTC. The chain uses TRBV10-3 and TRBJ2-7; a possible D gene is TRBD1 (6 bases). V lost 4 bases, J lost 2 bases, and 15 bases lay in between. The CDR3 is 15 residues long. The germline V gene encodes CDR1 ENHRY and CDR2 SYGVKD.